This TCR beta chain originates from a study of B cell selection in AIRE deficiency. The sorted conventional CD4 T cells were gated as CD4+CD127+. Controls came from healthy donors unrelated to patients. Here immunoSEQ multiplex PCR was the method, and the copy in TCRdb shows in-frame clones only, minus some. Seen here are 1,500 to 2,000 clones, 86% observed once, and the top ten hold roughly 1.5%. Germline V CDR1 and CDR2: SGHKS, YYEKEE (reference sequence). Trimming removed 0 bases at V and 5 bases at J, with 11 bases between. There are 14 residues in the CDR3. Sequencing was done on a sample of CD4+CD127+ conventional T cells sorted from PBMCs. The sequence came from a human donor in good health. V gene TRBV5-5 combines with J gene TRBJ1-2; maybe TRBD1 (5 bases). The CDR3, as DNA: TGTGCCAGCAGCTTGGGCAGGGTTGATTATGGCTACACCTTC. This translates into CASSLGRVDYGYTF.